The 22 T cell receptor beta chains below were found in one sample sequenced in a study of T cell repertoires in cytomegalovirus infection. TCRdb itself ran the reads through MiXCR, one entry per CDR3 protein. The sample has approximately 500,000 distinct CDR3 sequences; 33% are singletons. Their target antigens are unknown. This specimen was cultured PBMCs, taken from culture after CMV antigen stimulation. All receptors derive from a human donor in good health (CMV status not recorded). Some clones in this sample may be carry-over from other donors' samples.

The chain joins TRBV5-6 to TRBJ1-6, with D uncertain. This CDR3 comprises 13 residues. Germline-derived CDR1 and CDR2 are SGHDT and YYEEEE. V was trimmed by 1 base and J by 6 bases, leaving 5 bases between them. In DNA form, the CDR3 reads TGTGCCAGCAGCTTGAACCCTAATTCACCCCTCCACTTT. Encoded protein: CASSLNPNSPLHF. Looking up the rest from reference TRBV5-6 and TRBJ1-6 gives the full variable domain: DAGVTQSPTHLIKTRGQQVTLRCSPKSGHDTVSWYQQALGQGPQFIFQYYEEEERQRGNFPDRFSGHQFPNYSSELNVNALLLGDSALYLCASSLNPNSPLHFGNGTRLTVT.

This clonotype was seen a handful of times. CDR3 coding DNA: TGTGCTAGTGGTTTTCAAGTGACGATCCTGCATGGCTACACCTTC. It specifies CASGFQVTILHGYTF. The V and J genes are TRBV12-5 and TRBJ1-2; D uncertain. This CDR3 comprises 15 residues. The V gene lost 3 bases and the J gene lost 6 bases, with 17 bases spanning the gap. The germline V gene has CDR1 LGHNT and CDR2 FRNRAP.

The chain is built from TRBV12-3 or TRBV12-4 and TRBJ2-5, with a possible D match to TRBD1 (5 bases). V was cut by 7 bases and J by 4 bases, with 13 bases left in between. The CDR3 has 13 amino acids. The chain's CDR3 is CASKRQGRETQYF. CDR3 nucleotide sequence: TGTGCCAGCAAACGGCAGGGCCGAGAGACCCAGTACTTC.

This chain uses TRBV7-2 with TRBJ2-7; 8 nucleotides align to TRBD2. With 4 bases clipped from V and 3 bases from J, the junction kept 8 bases outside the gene matches. The CDR3 is 15 residues long. Germline-derived CDR1 and CDR2 are SGHTA and FQGNSA. In DNA, the CDR3 is TGTGCCAGCAGCTCTCGACTAGCGAGCAGCTACGAGCAGTACTTC. It is translated as CASSSRLASSYEQYF.

The chain has TRBV12-3 or TRBV12-4 and TRBJ2-1; D gene unclear. The CDR3 contains 14 residues. V was shortened by 6 bases and J by 1 base, with 10 bases between the two germline ends. CDR3 sequence reads: CASSRTASYNEQFF. The CDR3 DNA sequence: TGTGCCAGCAGCAGGACCGCGTCCTACAATGAGCAGTTCTTC.

V usage is TRBV27 and J usage is TRBJ1-5; D might be TRBD1 (5 bases). V was cut by 6 bases and J by 2 bases, with 11 bases left in between. The CDR3 extends over 14 amino acids. Germline CDR1 and CDR2: MNHEY and SMNVEV (reference sequence). CDR3 in amino acids: CASSWGVGNQPQHF. The CDR3, as DNA: TGTGCCAGCAGCTGGGGGGTTGGCAATCAGCCCCAGCATTTT.

The chain employs TRBV7-3 and TRBJ2-3; the match to TRBD2 covers 10 bases. There are 18 residues in the CDR3. Germline values: CDR1 SGHTA, CDR2 FQGTGA. J was trimmed by 2 bases and V by 4 bases; bases with no gene match: 12. The CDR3, as DNA: TGTGCCAGCAGCTCCTTAATCGGACTAGCGGCGACCACAGATACGCAGTATTTT. Its translation: CASSSLIGLAATTDTQYF. The full variable domain, its missing parts supplied by reference TRBV7-3 and TRBJ2-3, is GAGVSQTPSNKVTEKGKYVELRCDPISGHTALYWYRQSLGQGPEFLIYFQGTGAADDSGLPNDRFFAVRPEGSVSTLKIQRTERGDSAVYLCASSSLIGLAATTDTQYFGPGTRLTVL.

This clonotype was seen many times. The chain is built from TRBV7-2 and TRBJ2-2, with D perhaps TRBD2 (6 bases). The ends were cut back, 8 bases at V and 5 bases at J, with 18 bases in the middle. The CDR3 has 15 amino acids. Germline V gene data show CDR1 as SGHTA and CDR2 as FQGNSA. The CDR3 nucleotides read TGTGCCAGCGCTCGGGACTCCCTTGGTACCGGGGAGCTGTTTTTT. Its protein product is CASARDSLGTGELFF.

The chain couples TRBV29-1 to TRBJ1-1; D ambiguous. The CDR3 length is 13 residues. In germline, CDR1 is SQVTM, CDR2 ANQGSEA. The germline V and J ends were trimmed by 0 bases and 11 bases, with 16 bases remaining between them. The CDR3 DNA sequence: TGCAGCGTTGAAGATGGGCCGCCGAATACGGCTTTCTTT. Protein: CSVEDGPPNTAFF.

This chain connects TRBV28 to TRBJ1-1; possibly TRBD1 for D (5 bases). The CDR3 consists of 15 residues. Per the germline V gene, CDR1 is MDHEN and CDR2 is SYDVKM. With 5 bases removed from V and 0 bases from J, the gap between germline ends came to 13 bases. The CDR3 here is CASSGLDTLNTEAFF. CDR3 nucleotides: TGTGCCAGCAGTGGATTGGACACTTTGAACACTGAAGCTTTCTTT.

This clonotype has ten or more counts. The chain carries TRBV7-2 and TRBJ2-1; 10 positions match TRBD2. V dropped 5 bases and J dropped 8; count of bases not matched to a gene: 9. The CDR3 has 15 amino acids. Germline V lookup: CDR1 SGHTA, CDR2 FQGNSA. This CDR3 is CASSLLAGDTDEQFF. The DNA for the CDR3 is TGTGCCAGCAGCCTCCTAGCGGGAGATACGGATGAGCAGTTCTTC.

The sample holds many counts of this clonotype. J is TRBJ1-2 and V is TRBV7-8; TRBD1 agrees at 8 bases. CDR3 length: 15 residues. The J segment lost 8 bases and the V segment lost 1 base, leaving 9 bases of the junction unmatched. Germline CDR1 is SGHVS and CDR2 is FQNEAQ. CDR3 nucleotide sequence: TGTGCCAGCAGCTTAGGGGTAGACAGGGGAGGCGGCTACACCTTC. Translated: CASSLGVDRGGGYTF.

This clonotype was seen repeatedly, ten times or more. The chain combines TRBV7-3 with TRBJ2-3; D not resolved. Germline-derived CDR1 and CDR2 are SGHTA and FQGTGA. The CDR3 covers 12 residues. V lost 5 bases to trimming and J lost 6 bases, with 9 bases between them. The CDR3 region is CASSLSQDTQYF. CDR3 bases: TGTGCCAGCAGCCTCTCACAGGATACGCAGTATTTT.

The chain has TRBV6-2 or TRBV6-3 and TRBJ1-1, with D tentatively TRBD1 (5 bases). Trimming cost V 3 bases and J 12 bases, with 17 bases left between them. The CDR3 has 13 residues. Germline assignment: CDR1 MNHEY and CDR2 SVGEGT. The CDR3 sequence: CASSYPWQGLTFF. The DNA for the CDR3 is TGTGCCAGCAGTTATCCCTGGCAGGGTTTAACTTTCTTT.

The chain couples TRBV20-1 to TRBJ2-5; D is perhaps TRBD1 (6 bases). The CDR3 runs 14 residues. The V end lost 1 base, the J end lost 5 bases, and 14 bases lay between the germline ends. Germline loops: CDR1 DFQATT, CDR2 SNEGSKA (reference sequence). The CDR3 nucleotides read TGCAGTGCTAGAGTTACAGGGATTCGGGAGACCCAGTACTTC. It translates to CSARVTGIRETQYF.

This clonotype was counted only a few times. This chain joins TRBV7-2 and TRBJ1-3; D is ambiguous. CDR3 length: 17 amino acids. The germline V gene encodes CDR1 SGHTA and CDR2 FQGNSA. V was trimmed by 2 bases and J by 0 bases, leaving 14 bases between them. CDR3 amino acids: CASSLRASGGSGNTIYF. The CDR3 DNA sequence: TGTGCCAGCAGCTTAAGGGCGTCAGGTGGCTCTGGAAACACCATATATTTT.

The CDR3 DNA is TGCGCCAGCAGCTTGGTGGTGGACAGGGAGAGGGGTATTTACTATGGCTACACCTTC. Protein product: CASSLVVDRERGIYYGYTF. The gene calls are TRBV5-1 and TRBJ1-2; 8 positions match TRBD1. In germline, CDR1 is SGHRS, CDR2 YFSETQ. The ends lost 0 bases at V and 3 bases at J; junction bases unmatched: 16. The CDR3 is 19 residues long.

This clonotype rates as medium-sized (0.01 to 0.1%). V usage is TRBV7-6 and J usage is TRBJ2-3; no clear D. In germline, CDR1 is SGHVS, CDR2 FNYEAQ. This CDR3 has 11 amino acids. V shed 4 bases and J shed 4 bases, with 3 bases lying between them. In DNA form, the CDR3 reads TGTGCCAGCAGCTCCTCAGATACGCAGTATTTT. Amino acids: CASSSSDTQYF.

This clonotype turned up a few times. The chain is built from TRBV7-2 and TRBJ1-2; no clear D. Per the germline V gene, CDR1 is SGHTA and CDR2 is FQGNSA. The ends were cut back, 1 base at V and 3 bases at J, with 9 bases in the middle. The CDR3 loop spans 14 amino acids. CDR3 region: CASSLGVRDYGYTF. In DNA, the CDR3 is TGTGCCAGCAGCTTAGGGGTTCGGGACTATGGCTACACCTTC.

This chain connects TRBV7-6 to TRBJ1-2, with 11 bases fitting TRBD1. In germline, CDR1 is SGHVS, CDR2 FNYEAQ. CDR3 length: 16 amino acids. The junction had 9 bases not matched to a gene; V was cut back by 5 bases and J by 4 bases. The CDR3 sequence: CASSQPGQGDSYGYTF. The CDR3 DNA reads as TGTGCCAGCAGCCAGCCGGGACAGGGGGATTCCTATGGCTACACCTTC.

This clonotype was counted a few times. This sequence joins TRBV12-3 or TRBV12-4 and TRBJ1-5, with D perhaps TRBD1 (6 bases). There are 15 residues in the CDR3. Trimming took off 6 bases at V and 2 bases at J, with 14 bases between the two ends. The CDR3, as DNA: TGTGCCAGCAGCTTTTCAGGGGTCGGCAATCAGCCCCAGCATTTT. Its protein product is CASSFSGVGNQPQHF.

In this sample, this clonotype turned up a few times. V and J are TRBV7-8 and TRBJ2-1; D may be TRBD2 (6 bases). The V and J ends lost 5 bases and 5 bases respectively, with 16 bases between them. CDR3 length: 15 residues. Germline lookup yields CDR1 SGHVS and CDR2 FQNEAQ. CDR3 nucleotide sequence: TGTGCCAGCAGCATCCGTAGGACTATCCACAATGAGCAGTTCTTC. Its translation: CASSIRRTIHNEQFF.